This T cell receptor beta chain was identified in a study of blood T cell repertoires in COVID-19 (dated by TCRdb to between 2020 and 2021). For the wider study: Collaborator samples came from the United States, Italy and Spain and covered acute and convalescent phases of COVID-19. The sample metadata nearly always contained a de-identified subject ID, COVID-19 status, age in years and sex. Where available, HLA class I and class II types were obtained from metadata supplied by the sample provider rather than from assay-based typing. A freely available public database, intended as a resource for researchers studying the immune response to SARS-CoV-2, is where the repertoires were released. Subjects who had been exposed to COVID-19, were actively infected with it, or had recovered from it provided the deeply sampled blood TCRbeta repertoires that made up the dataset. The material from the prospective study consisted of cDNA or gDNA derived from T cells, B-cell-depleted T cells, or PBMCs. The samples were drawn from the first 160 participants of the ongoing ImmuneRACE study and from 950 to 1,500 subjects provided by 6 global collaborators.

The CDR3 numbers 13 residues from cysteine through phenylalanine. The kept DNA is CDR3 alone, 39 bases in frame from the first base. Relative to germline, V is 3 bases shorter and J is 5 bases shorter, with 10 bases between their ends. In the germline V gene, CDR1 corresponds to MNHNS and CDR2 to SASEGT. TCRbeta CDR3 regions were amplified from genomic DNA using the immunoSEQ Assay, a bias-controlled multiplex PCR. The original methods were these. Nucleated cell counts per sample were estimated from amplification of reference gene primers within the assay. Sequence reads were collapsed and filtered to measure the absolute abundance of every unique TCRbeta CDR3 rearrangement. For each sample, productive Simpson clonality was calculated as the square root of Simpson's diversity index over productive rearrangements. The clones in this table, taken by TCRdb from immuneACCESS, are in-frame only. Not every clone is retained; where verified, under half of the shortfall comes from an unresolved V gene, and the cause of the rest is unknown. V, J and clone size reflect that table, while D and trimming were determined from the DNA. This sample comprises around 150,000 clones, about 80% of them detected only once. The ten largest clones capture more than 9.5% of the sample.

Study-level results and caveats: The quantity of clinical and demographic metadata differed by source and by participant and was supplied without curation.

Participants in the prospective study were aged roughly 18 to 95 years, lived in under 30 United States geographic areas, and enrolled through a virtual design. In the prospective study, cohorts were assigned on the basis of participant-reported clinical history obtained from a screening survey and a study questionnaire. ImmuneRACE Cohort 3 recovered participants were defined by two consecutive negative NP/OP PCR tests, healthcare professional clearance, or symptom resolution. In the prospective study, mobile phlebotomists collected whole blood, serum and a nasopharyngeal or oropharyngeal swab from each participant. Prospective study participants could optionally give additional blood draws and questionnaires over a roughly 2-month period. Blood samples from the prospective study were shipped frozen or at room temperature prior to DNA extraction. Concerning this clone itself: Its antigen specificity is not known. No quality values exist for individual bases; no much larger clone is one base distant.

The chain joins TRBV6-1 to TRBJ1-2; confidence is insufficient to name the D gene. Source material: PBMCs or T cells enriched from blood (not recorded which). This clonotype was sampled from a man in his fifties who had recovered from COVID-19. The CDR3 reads CASSDPGGYGYTF. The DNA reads TGTGCCAGCAGTGACCCGGGAGGGTATGGCTACACCTTC.